The 23 T cell receptor beta chains presented below share a single source sample, sequenced in a study of regulatory T cells in long-lasting Graves disease. Arm-PCR of CDR3 regions and iRepertoire HTBI primers were used to build TCR beta libraries. TCRdb ran MiXCR on the multiplex PCR reads and lists one entry per CDR3 protein. The sample lists about 470,000 distinct CDR3 sequences, less than 25% occurring once. Stated time point: persistent/refractory GD, antithyroid drugs over 5 years with positive TRAb. RNA isolated from PBMCs was used to make the TCR library. This sample comprised peripheral blood mononuclear cells (PBMCs), obtained when the disease was refractory, from a patient treated with antithyroid drugs. These receptors were collected from a female donor with Graves disease.

This clonotype was counted ten times or more. The chain links TRBV12-3 or TRBV12-4 to TRBJ1-3, with D hard to call. The CDR3 contains 14 residues. The V end lost 1 base, the J end lost 0 bases, and 4 bases lay between the germline ends. CDR3 in DNA: TGTGCCAGCAGTTTAGACATCTCTGGAAACACCATATATTTT. Protein sequence: CASSLDISGNTIYF.

The chain uses TRBV7-2 and TRBJ2-5; no definite D call. Germline-derived CDR1 and CDR2 are SGHTA and FQGNSA. V was pared by 2 bases and J by 3 bases, with 10 bases between. The CDR3 contains 14 residues. CDR3 loop: CASSLYLTEETQYF. The CDR3 nucleotides are TGTGCCAGCAGCTTATATCTTACCGAAGAGACCCAGTACTTC.

The CDR3: CASSSWVSSGRTGELFF. CDR3 sequence (DNA): TGTGCCAGCAGCTCTTGGGTTTCCAGCGGGAGAACCGGGGAGCTGTTTTTT. This chain links TRBV7-3 with TRBJ2-2, with 8 bases matching TRBD2. The length of the CDR3 is 17 residues. The junction had 12 bases not matched to a gene; V was cut back by 4 bases and J by 5 bases. Germline-derived CDR1 and CDR2 are SGHTA and FQGTGA.

This clonotype was recorded many times. The chain combines TRBV28 with TRBJ1-2; D uncertain. The V and J ends lost 5 bases and 7 bases respectively, with 11 bases between them. The CDR3 consists of 12 residues. Germline lookup yields CDR1 MDHEN and CDR2 SYDVKM. As DNA, the CDR3 is TGTGCCAGCAGTCGTTGGGCGTTTGGCTACACCTTC. Residues: CASSRWAFGYTF.

This clonotype was detected many times. V usage is TRBV2 and J usage is TRBJ2-7; possibly TRBD1 for D (6 bases). This CDR3 contains 16 residues. Germline values: CDR1 SNHLY, CDR2 FYNNEI. V lost 4 bases and J 0 bases, leaving 16 bases between the germline ends. The CDR3 protein is CASSVIQGLYSYEQYF. In DNA, the CDR3 is TGTGCCAGCAGTGTTATACAGGGTCTATACTCCTACGAGCAGTACTTC.

The CDR3 DNA sequence: TGCAGCGTCGGGGGGGGCTTCGACACTGAAGCTTTCTTT. The encoded protein is CSVGGGFDTEAFF. V and J are TRBV29-1 and TRBJ1-1; maybe TRBD1 (6 bases). This CDR3 contains 13 residues. V lost 6 bases to trimming and J lost 3 bases, with 14 bases between them. Germline values: CDR1 SQVTM, CDR2 ANQGSEA.

The chain uses TRBV28 and TRBJ2-5, with TRBD2 matching over 13 bases. The CDR3 loop spans 17 amino acids. CDR1 and CDR2 (germline): MDHEN, SYDVKM. Unmatched junction bases numbered 5, after V lost 0 bases and J lost 4 bases. The CDR3: CASSLWGTSGERETQYF. The CDR3 bases are TGTGCCAGCAGTTTATGGGGGACTAGCGGGGAGAGAGAGACCCAGTACTTC.

The rearrangement links TRBV24-1 to TRBJ2-5; TRBD1 matches 9 bases. The germline V gene encodes CDR1 KGHDR and CDR2 SFDVKD. J lost 4 bases, V lost 4 bases, and 9 bases had no gene match. The CDR3 spans 16 residues. The chain's CDR3 is CATSDPSDRGGETQYF. Written as DNA, the CDR3 is TGTGCCACCAGTGACCCTTCCGACAGGGGGGGAGAGACCCAGTACTTC.

This clonotype was picked up many times. The rearrangement links TRBV7-8 to TRBJ1-1; D may be TRBD1 (6 bases). Between the trimmed V and J ends, which lost 2 bases and 5 bases, there was a span of 15 bases. This CDR3 comprises 15 residues. Germline CDR1 reads SGHVS; CDR2 reads FQNEAQ. CDR3 amino acids: CASSLLGGGGTEAFF. CDR3 coding DNA: TGTGCCAGCAGCTTACTAGGGGGGGGGGGAACTGAAGCTTTCTTT.

This clonotype has only a few counts. V and J are TRBV7-8 and TRBJ1-1; D is uncertain. CDR1 is SGHVS and CDR2 is FQNEAQ in the germline V gene. The germline V and J ends were trimmed by 3 bases and 4 bases, with 12 bases remaining between them. This CDR3 has 14 residues. As DNA, the CDR3 is TGTGCCAGCAGCTTGTCCGATCTGGGCACTGAAGCTTTCTTT. It specifies CASSLSDLGTEAFF.

This clonotype has at least ten counts. The chain recombines TRBV29-1 with TRBJ1-2; 7 nucleotides agree with TRBD1. From germline, CDR1 is SQVTM and CDR2 ANQGSEA. CDR3 length: 14 residues. The junction had 8 bases not matched to a gene; V was cut back by 5 bases and J by 2 bases. The CDR3 DNA sequence: TGCAGCGTTTCCGGGACAGCTTCGAACTATGGCTACACCTTC. It is translated as CSVSGTASNYGYTF.

This clonotype was counted at least ten times. The chain is built from TRBV6-5 and TRBJ2-5; no definite D call. The V gene's germline CDR1 is MNHEY and CDR2 SVGAGI. V was pared by 0 bases and J by 2 bases, with 7 bases between. The CDR3 runs to 14 residues. CDR3 region: CASSYSGSQETQYF. For the CDR3, the DNA is TGTGCCAGCAGTTACTCGGGGTCTCAAGAGACCCAGTACTTC.

V and J are TRBV6-2 or TRBV6-3 and TRBJ2-1, with 7 bases lining up with TRBD1. The CDR3 is 15 residues long. The germline V gene encodes CDR1 MNHEY and CDR2 SVGEGT. After removal of 4 bases from V and 0 bases from J, the junction contained 3 bases not matched to a gene. The CDR3 is CASSWDRTSYNEQFF. In nucleotides, the CDR3 is TGTGCCAGCAGTTGGGACAGAACCTCCTACAATGAGCAGTTCTTC.

This clonotype has just a few counts. The CDR3 loop reads CASHQGTEAFF. DNA for the CDR3: TGTGCCAGCCATCAAGGCACTGAAGCTTTCTTT. V is TRBV6-1 and J is TRBJ1-1; D is undetermined. V was cut by 8 bases and J by 4 bases, with 8 bases left in between. Germline V gene lookup returns CDR1 MNHNS and CDR2 SASEGT. CDR3 length: 11 amino acids.

About this clonotype itself: Given a much more abundant clone one base away, this may be a read error. V gene TRBV2 combines with J gene TRBJ1-1; D might be TRBD1 (6 bases). Germline CDR1 is SNHLY and CDR2 is FYNNEI. This CDR3 has 15 amino acids. CDR3 nucleotides: TGTACCAGTGAGAAGGGGCAGGGGCGGACCACTGAAGCTTTCTTT. The encoded protein is CTSEKGQGRTTEAFF.

This clonotype was counted a few times. This may stem from a read error, because a much larger clone lies one nucleotide away. The chain recombines TRBV2 with TRBJ1-2, with D uncertain. Germline lookup yields CDR1 SNHLY and CDR2 FYNNEI. The CDR3 runs 13 residues. Trimming removed 5 bases at V and 0 bases at J, with 7 bases between. The CDR3 sequence: CASSKGSNYGYTF. CDR3 bases: TGTGCCAGCAGTAAAGGCTCTAACTATGGCTACACCTTC.

This chain joins TRBV7-9 and TRBJ2-1, with 8 positions matching TRBD1. CDR1 and CDR2 from the germline V gene are SEHNR and FQNEAQ (reference sequence). The CDR3 length is 14 residues. J gave up 3 bases and V 8 bases, and 6 bases lay outside the gene matches. CDR3 sequence (DNA): TGTGCCAGCGGGGAGACAGGGGACTACAATGAGCAGTTCTTC. Translating it yields CASGETGDYNEQFF.

This clonotype was observed many times. The chain couples TRBV30 to TRBJ1-1; D uncertain. V shed 2 bases and J shed 1 base, with 5 bases lying between them. CDR3 size: 12 residues. CDR1 and CDR2 from the germline V gene are GTSNPN and SVGIG (reference sequence). The CDR3 DNA sequence: TGTGCCTGGAGTTACGGGAACACTGAAGCTTTCTTT. Translating it yields CAWSYGNTEAFF.

The CDR3 reads CATSRVRGQELYEQYF. The CDR3 region has the DNA TGTGCCACCAGCAGAGTTCGGGGACAGGAGCTCTACGAGCAGTACTTC. J is TRBJ2-7 and V is TRBV15; the match to TRBD1 covers 8 bases. Losses at the gene ends were 1 base for V and 3 bases for J; bases not matched to a gene: 8. The germline gives CDR1 LNHNV, CDR2 YYDKDF (reference sequence). The CDR3 runs 16 residues.

In this sample, this clonotype turned up a few times. The chain joins TRBV28 to TRBJ2-1, with D tentatively TRBD2 (11 bases). The CDR3 has 22 residues. Trimming left V 3 bases short and J 6 bases short, with 36 bases between. CDR1 and CDR2 from the germline V gene are MDHEN and SYDVKM. Here the CDR3 reads CASSFGTGDRLAGMGLFNEQFF. For the CDR3, the DNA is TGTGCCAGCAGTTTTGGGACAGGGGATCGACTAGCGGGAATGGGACTATTCAATGAGCAGTTCTTC.

This clonotype has a single count. The CDR3 is CASSLGQDDYEQYF. The CDR3 bases are TGTGCCAGCAGCCTGGGACAGGATGACTACGAGCAGTACTTC. The rearrangement uses TRBV9 and TRBJ2-7; 8 positions match TRBD1. The V gene end was trimmed by 4 bases and the J gene end by 3 bases; junction bases not matched to a gene: 6. Germline CDR1 reads SGDLS; CDR2 reads YYNGEE. The CDR3 covers 14 residues.

This clonotype was observed at least ten times. The chain has TRBV29-1 and TRBJ2-5; 7 bases match TRBD1. V gave up 0 bases and J gave up 1 base; unmatched junction bases: 5. CDR1 is SQVTM and CDR2 is ANQGSEA in the germline V gene. The CDR3 spans 15 residues. CDR3 DNA sequence: TGCAGCGTTGAAGATGGCTGGACAGGCCAAGAGACCCAGTACTTC. This sequence encodes CSVEDGWTGQETQYF.

The rearrangement joins TRBV7-9 to TRBJ2-1; tentatively, D is TRBD1 (6 bases). The CDR3 has 15 amino acids. Germline V gives CDR1 SEHNR, CDR2 FQNEAQ (reference sequence). Trimming shortened V by 5 bases and J by 5 bases, and 16 bases separated the two germline ends. The CDR3 sequence: CASSTRYREDNEQFF. The CDR3 coding sequence is TGTGCCAGCAGCACGCGATACAGGGAAGACAATGAGCAGTTCTTC.